In its sample, the clone carrying this T cell receptor beta chain was seen many times. As yet, its antigen is unknown. The sample originates from a study of identical twins' blood T cells. Study observations and caveats: Abundant TCRbeta CDR3s overlapped more between twins than with unrelated donors.

The three twin pairs were reared together, likely meeting the same infections. Libraries were made from RNA as TCR cDNA, using a modified protocol. TCRdb independently ran MiXCR on the 5' RACE reads; one entry per CDR3 protein. The sample yields 350,000 to 450,000 distinct CDR3 sequences, approximately 30% seen once. Sequencing input: PBMCs. The clonotype comes from a woman aged 18-55 years in good health.

The CDR3 region is CASSLAATGSPEAFF. CDR3 bases: TGTGCCAGCAGCTTAGCTGCGACAGGGAGTCCCGAAGCTTTCTTT. The J gene is TRBJ1-1, the V gene TRBV7-8; 7 positions match TRBD1. Trimming took 0 bases from V and 8 from J; bases not matched to a gene: 9. The CDR3 totals 15 residues. CDR1 and CDR2 (germline): SGHVS, FQNEAQ.